A selection of T cell receptor beta chains follows, all from one sample in a study of CD8 T cells in ankylosing spondylitis. TCRdb called the 5' RACE reads again in MiXCR, with one record for every CDR3 protein. The sample yields approximately 130,000 distinct CDR3 sequences, around 10% seen once. The material sequenced was blood, either unsorted or a sorted T cell fraction (not recorded which). The receptors shown here come from a female donor with ankylosing spondylitis or in good health (not recorded which). CDR3s include the opening cysteine and the closing phenylalanine or tryptophan. Fields, in order: clone size, V gene, D gene, J gene, CDR3 protein, CDR3 DNA. A D gene is named only where the DNA matches it firmly. Clone size appears in some rows only: once, few, many, or a class for an expanded clone.

many	TRBV12-3/TRBV12-4	.	TRBJ2-3	CASGGLLPTDTQYF	TGTGCCAGCGGCGGATTGCTTCCCACAGATACGCAGTATTTT
many	TRBV11-2	TRBD1	TRBJ2-2	CASSYQGAPTGELFF	TGTGCCAGCAGCTACCAGGGGGCGCCCACCGGGGAGCTGTTTTTT
many	TRBV6-4	.	TRBJ1-2	CASILWTNGVSYGYTF	TGTGCCAGCATTCTCTGGACGAACGGGGTTAGCTATGGCTACACCTTC
many	TRBV28	.	TRBJ1-2	CASSLGKDYGYTF	TGTGCCAGCAGTTTGGGGAAAGACTATGGCTACACCTTC
few	TRBV12-5	.	TRBJ2-7	CASGFGDYEQYF	TGTGCTAGTGGTTTTGGTGACTACGAGCAGTACTTC
few	TRBV27	TRBD2	TRBJ2-1	CASSRPGEGLVGNEQFF	TGTGCCAGCAGCCGCCCGGGGGAGGGTTTAGTGGGTAATGAGCAGTTCTTC
many	TRBV5-1	.	TRBJ2-5	CASSPQGEAAVETQYF	TGCGCCAGCAGCCCCCAGGGGGAGGCCGCCGTGGAGACCCAGTACTTC
many	TRBV4-2	TRBD2	TRBJ2-7	CASSLRTSGYEQYF	TGTGCCAGCAGCTTGCGGACTAGTGGGTACGAGCAGTACTTC
many	TRBV7-2	TRBD2	TRBJ2-1	CASTYLGGQQFF	TGTGCCAGCACCTACCTGGGAGGGCAGCAGTTCTTC
many	TRBV20-1	TRBD2	TRBJ2-5	CSARVQPGTSGKETQYF	TGCAGTGCTAGAGTCCAGCCCGGGACTAGCGGCAAAGAGACCCAGTACTTC
many	TRBV5-1	TRBD2	TRBJ2-7	CASSSFLAGGTYEQYF	TGCGCCAGCAGCTCCTTCCTAGCGGGGGGGACCTACGAGCAGTACTTC
many	TRBV14	TRBD1	TRBJ1-1	CASSLLTGMNTEAFF	TGTGCCAGCAGCCTCCTGACAGGGATGAACACTGAAGCTTTCTTT
.	TRBV6-1	TRBD2	TRBJ2-1	CASSETLGGYNEQFF	TGTGCCAGCAGTGAAACCTTGGGGGGGTACAATGAGCAGTTCTTC
many	TRBV29-1	.	TRBJ1-2	CSVEERQGGGYTF	TGCAGCGTTGAAGAACGGCAGGGAGGGGGCTACACCTTC
many	TRBV14	TRBD1	TRBJ2-1	CASSKTGPYEQFF	TGTGCCAGCTCCAAGACAGGGCCATATGAGCAGTTCTTC
many	TRBV29-1	.	TRBJ2-4	CSVVEAKNIQYF	TGCAGCGTTGTAGAGGCCAAAAACATTCAGTACTTC
many	TRBV5-1	.	TRBJ2-7	CASRGQDAGEQYF	TGCGCCAGCAGGGGACAAGATGCAGGCGAGCAGTACTTC
many	TRBV11-2	.	TRBJ2-3	CASSLADTQYF	TGTGCCAGCAGCTTAGCAGATACGCAGTATTTT
few	TRBV10-2	.	TRBJ2-5	CASGTARGQETQYF	TGCGCCAGTGGGACCGCCCGGGGGCAAGAGACCCAGTACTTC
few	TRBV7-9	.	TRBJ1-1	CASSLGGRWTEAFF	TGTGCCAGCAGCTTAGGGGGTAGGTGGACTGAAGCTTTCTTT
many	TRBV6-5	.	TRBJ1-2	CASSYRDVNYGYTF	TGTGCCAGCAGTTACAGGGACGTTAACTATGGCTACACCTTC
many	TRBV29-1	TRBD1	TRBJ2-1	CSYGTGFANEQFF	TGCAGCTATGGGACAGGGTTCGCCAATGAGCAGTTCTTC
many	TRBV24-1	.	TRBJ2-7	CATSSRGYEQYF	TGTGCCACCAGCAGCAGGGGCTACGAGCAGTACTTC
.	TRBV28	.	TRBJ2-7	CASSLGRYEQYF	TGTGCCAGCAGTTTAGGGCGTTACGAGCAGTACTTC
.	TRBV3-1	TRBD2	TRBJ2-3	CASSQDRAASGGADTQYF	TGTGCCAGCAGCCAAGATCGGGCGGCTAGCGGGGGAGCTGATACGCAGTATTTT
many	TRBV7-6	.	TRBJ2-7	CASSPFPRGKYEQYF	TGTGCCAGCAGCCCCTTCCCGCGCGGGAAGTACGAGCAGTACTTC
many	TRBV24-1	.	TRBJ1-2	CATSAPGLYGYTF	TGTGCCACCAGTGCCCCCGGCCTCTATGGCTACACCTTC
.	TRBV29-1	TRBD2	TRBJ2-1	CSADLAGAYNEQFF	TGCAGCGCAGATCTAGCGGGTGCCTACAATGAGCAGTTCTTC
many	TRBV24-1	.	TRBJ2-5	CATSDPSVTQETQYF	TGTGCCACCAGTGACCCTTCCGTGACCCAAGAGACCCAGTACTTC
.	TRBV6-2/TRBV6-3	.	TRBJ2-7	CASGLSRRGIAYEQYF	TGTGCCAGCGGCTTGTCGAGGAGGGGGATAGCGTACGAGCAGTACTTC
many	TRBV5-1	.	TRBJ1-2	CASSSRAPRTGYTF	TGCGCCAGCAGCTCCCGGGCCCCCAGGACGGGCTACACCTTC
many	TRBV6-1	.	TRBJ1-2	CASCDYPDRFIYGYTF	TGTGCCAGCTGCGATTACCCCGACAGGTTCATCTATGGCTACACCTTC
many	TRBV20-1	TRBD2	TRBJ2-7	CSARGLANSYEQYF	TGCAGTGCTAGGGGACTAGCGAACTCCTACGAGCAGTACTTC
many	TRBV20-1	.	TRBJ2-1	CSVVSPHEQFF	TGCAGTGTCGTTAGCCCCCATGAGCAGTTCTTC
many	TRBV11-2	TRBD2	TRBJ2-2	CASSLLGLAGSNTGELFF	TGTGCCAGCAGCTTATTGGGACTAGCGGGATCGAACACCGGGGAGCTGTTTTTT
few	TRBV5-1	TRBD1	TRBJ2-1	CASSRNPGQGAWNEQFF	TGCGCCAGCAGCCGTAATCCGGGACAGGGGGCATGGAATGAGCAGTTCTTC
many	TRBV7-3	.	TRBJ1-1	CASSLDVLGAGGEAFF	TGTGCCAGCAGCCTAGACGTCTTGGGGGCAGGAGGTGAAGCTTTCTTT
few	TRBV5-1	.	TRBJ2-7	CASRTGSSYEQYF	TGCGCCAGCAGAACAGGAAGCTCCTACGAGCAGTACTTC
.	TRBV28	TRBD2	TRBJ2-1	CASSVPGLAGGEQFF	TGTGCCAGCAGTGTGCCCGGACTAGCGGGAGGCGAGCAGTTCTTC
many	TRBV29-1	.	TRBJ1-2	CSVRNRLPDVNYGYTF	TGCAGCGTTAGGAACAGATTACCTGACGTTAACTATGGCTACACCTTC
many	TRBV7-2	.	TRBJ2-3	CASSYSDTQYF	TGTGCCAGCAGCTATAGCGATACGCAGTATTTT
many	TRBV19	TRBD1	TRBJ1-1	CASRDSRGRTEAFF	TGTGCCAGTAGGGACTCCAGGGGGCGAACTGAAGCTTTCTTT
many	TRBV7-2	.	TRBJ2-7	CASSLGHGIYEQYF	TGTGCCAGCAGCTTAGGTCACGGAATCTACGAGCAGTACTTC
.	TRBV4-2	.	TRBJ2-1	CASSQETTYNEQFF	TGTGCCAGCAGCCAAGAGACCACCTACAATGAGCAGTTCTTC
many	TRBV29-1	TRBD2	TRBJ2-7	CSVVGGGPSGEQYF	TGCAGCGTTGTTGGGGGAGGGCCCTCGGGGGAGCAGTACTTC
many	TRBV5-6	.	TRBJ1-1	CASREGRGMAEAFF	TGTGCCAGCAGGGAGGGGCGGGGCATGGCTGAAGCTTTCTTT
many	TRBV21-1	.	TRBJ2-7	CASTIPPPSREQYF	TGTGCCAGCACCATCCCCCCGCCTAGTAGGGAGCAGTACTTC
many	TRBV12-3/TRBV12-4	.	TRBJ1-3	CASSFGGAGNTIYF	TGTGCCAGCAGTTTCGGGGGTGCCGGAAACACCATATATTTT
many	TRBV5-1	TRBD2	TRBJ2-1	CASSLRLAGFNEQFF	TGCGCCAGCAGCCTACGACTAGCGGGGTTCAATGAGCAGTTCTTC
many	TRBV3-1	.	TRBJ1-1	CASSQVVGLNTEAFF	TGTGCCAGCAGCCAAGTTGTAGGGCTGAACACTGAAGCTTTCTTT
many	TRBV7-9	.	TRBJ2-7	CASSPGHGRGSYEQYF	TGTGCCAGCAGCCCAGGACACGGTAGGGGATCCTACGAGCAGTACTTC
.	TRBV11-3	.	TRBJ2-1	CASSPGPSSYNEQFF	TGTGCCAGCAGCCCCGGACCGAGCTCCTACAATGAGCAGTTCTTC
many	TRBV28	.	TRBJ2-1	CASRPGTRTYNEQFF	TGTGCCAGCAGACCCGGGACACGCACCTACAATGAGCAGTTCTTC
.	TRBV5-1	.	TRBJ1-1	CASSSSGNTEAFF	TGCGCCAGCAGTTCCTCCGGGAACACTGAAGCTTTCTTT
many	TRBV20-1	.	TRBJ2-2	CSARDRGEFANTGELFF	TGCAGTGCTAGAGATCGAGGAGAATTCGCGAACACCGGGGAGCTGTTTTTT
.	TRBV11-2	.	TRBJ2-1	CASSLGGQYNEQFF	TGTGCCAGCAGCTTGGGGGGGCAGTACAATGAGCAGTTCTTC
many	TRBV12-3/TRBV12-4	.	TRBJ1-2	CASHRRGGGSYGYTF	TGTGCCAGCCATCGCCGGGGGGGCGGTAGCTATGGCTACACCTTC
few	TRBV4-1	.	TRBJ1-2	CASSQSTGLPRTF	TGCGCCAGCAGCCAAAGTACAGGGCTACCTCGCACCTTC
many	TRBV19	.	TRBJ1-5	CASSITPSNQPQHF	TGTGCCAGTAGTATCACACCTAGCAATCAGCCCCAGCATTTT